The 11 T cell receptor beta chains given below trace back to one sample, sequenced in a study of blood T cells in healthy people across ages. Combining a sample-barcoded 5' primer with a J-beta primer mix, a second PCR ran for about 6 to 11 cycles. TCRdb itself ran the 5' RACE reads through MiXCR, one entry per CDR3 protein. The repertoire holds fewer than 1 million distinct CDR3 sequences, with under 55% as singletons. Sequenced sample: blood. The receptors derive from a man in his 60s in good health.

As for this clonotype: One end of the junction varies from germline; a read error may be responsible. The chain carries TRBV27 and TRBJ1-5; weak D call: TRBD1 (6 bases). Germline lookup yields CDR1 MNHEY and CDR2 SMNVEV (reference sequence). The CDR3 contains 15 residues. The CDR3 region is CASRSGKGVGQPRHF. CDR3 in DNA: TGTGCCAGCAGGTCCGGAAAAGGGGTCGGACAGCCCCGGCATTTT.

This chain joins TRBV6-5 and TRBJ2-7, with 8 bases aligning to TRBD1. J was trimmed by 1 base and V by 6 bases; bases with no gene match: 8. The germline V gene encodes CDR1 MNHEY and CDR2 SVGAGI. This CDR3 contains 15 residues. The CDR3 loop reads CASRSGTGLSYEQYF. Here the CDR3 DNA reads TGTGCCAGCAGGTCCGGGACAGGCCTTTCCTACGAGCAGTACTTC.

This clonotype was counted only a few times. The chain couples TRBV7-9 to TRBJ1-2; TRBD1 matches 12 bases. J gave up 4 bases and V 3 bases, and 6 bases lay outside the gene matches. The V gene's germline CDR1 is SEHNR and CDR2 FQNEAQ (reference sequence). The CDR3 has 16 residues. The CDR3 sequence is CASSFSGTGGIYGYTF. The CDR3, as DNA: TGTGCCAGCAGCTTTTCCGGGACAGGGGGCATCTATGGCTACACCTTC. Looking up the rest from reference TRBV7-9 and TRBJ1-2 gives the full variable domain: DTGVSQNPRHKITKRGQNVTFRCDPISEHNRLYWYRQTLGQGPEFLTYFQNEAQLEKSRLLSDRFSAERPKGSFSTLEIQRTEQGDSAMYLCASSFSGTGGIYGYTFGSGTRLTVV.

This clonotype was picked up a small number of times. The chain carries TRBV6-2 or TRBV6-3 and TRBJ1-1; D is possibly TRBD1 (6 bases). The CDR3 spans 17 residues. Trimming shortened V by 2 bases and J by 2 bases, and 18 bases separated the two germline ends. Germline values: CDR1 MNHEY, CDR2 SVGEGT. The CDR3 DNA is TGTGCCAGCAGTTACCAGCGAGGGGGTGTAGGAAACACTGAAGCTTTCTTT. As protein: CASSYQRGGVGNTEAFF.

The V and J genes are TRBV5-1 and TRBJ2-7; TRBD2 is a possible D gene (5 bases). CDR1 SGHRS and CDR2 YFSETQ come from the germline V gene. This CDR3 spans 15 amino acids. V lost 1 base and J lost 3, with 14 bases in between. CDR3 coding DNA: TGCGCCAGCAGCTTGAAGGCTAGCTTGATCTACGAGCAGTACTTC. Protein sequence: CASSLKASLIYEQYF.

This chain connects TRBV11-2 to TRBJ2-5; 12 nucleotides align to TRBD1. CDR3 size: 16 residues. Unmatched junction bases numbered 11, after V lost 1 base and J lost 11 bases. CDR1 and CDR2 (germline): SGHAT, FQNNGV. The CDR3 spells CASSLVWGQGADEQYF. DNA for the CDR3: TGTGCCAGCAGCTTAGTTTGGGGACAGGGGGCCGATGAGCAGTACTTC.

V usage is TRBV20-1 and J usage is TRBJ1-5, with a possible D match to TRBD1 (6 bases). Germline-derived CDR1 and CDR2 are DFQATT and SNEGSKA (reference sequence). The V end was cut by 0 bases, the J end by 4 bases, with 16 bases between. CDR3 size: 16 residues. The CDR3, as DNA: TGCAGTGCTAGAGATACCCAGGGGTTGAATAATCAGCCCCAGCATTTT. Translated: CSARDTQGLNNQPQHF.

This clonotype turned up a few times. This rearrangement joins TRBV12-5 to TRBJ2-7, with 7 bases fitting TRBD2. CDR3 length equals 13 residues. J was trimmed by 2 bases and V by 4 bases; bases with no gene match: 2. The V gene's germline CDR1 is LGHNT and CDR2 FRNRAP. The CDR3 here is CASGSRGAYEQYF. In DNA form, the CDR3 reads TGTGCTAGTGGTTCCCGGGGGGCCTACGAGCAGTACTTC.

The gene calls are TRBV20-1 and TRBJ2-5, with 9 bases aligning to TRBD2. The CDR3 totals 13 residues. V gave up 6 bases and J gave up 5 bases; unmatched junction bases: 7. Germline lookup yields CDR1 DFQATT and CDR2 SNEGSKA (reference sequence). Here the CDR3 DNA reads TGCAGTGCAATCCTAGCGGGGAAGGAGACCCAGTACTTC. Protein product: CSAILAGKETQYF.

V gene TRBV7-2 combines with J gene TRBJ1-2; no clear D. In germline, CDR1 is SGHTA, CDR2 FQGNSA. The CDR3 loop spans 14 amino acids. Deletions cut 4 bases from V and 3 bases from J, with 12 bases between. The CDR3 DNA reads TGTGCCAGCAGCTCTAGTTGGGCCCACTATGGCTACACCTTC. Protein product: CASSSSWAHYGYTF.

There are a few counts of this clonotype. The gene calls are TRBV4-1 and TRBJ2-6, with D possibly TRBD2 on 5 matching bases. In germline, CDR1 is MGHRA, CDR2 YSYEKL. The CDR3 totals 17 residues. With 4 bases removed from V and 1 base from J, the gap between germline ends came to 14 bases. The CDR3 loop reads CASSPSLAGSGANVLTF. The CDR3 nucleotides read TGCGCCAGCAGCCCAAGTCTAGCCGGATCTGGGGCCAACGTCCTGACTTTC.